This T cell receptor (beta chain) was sequenced in a study of T cells after posttransplantation cyclophosphamide. This clone was observed many times. Data came from immunoSEQ multiplex PCR; TCRdb stores just in-frame clones and leaves some out. The repertoire yields roughly 26,000 clones, none seen only once; the top ten contain over 1.3%. The germline gives CDR1 MNHNS, CDR2 SASEGT. With 3 bases removed from V and 3 bases from J, the gap between germline ends came to 3 bases. This CDR3 region has 11 residues. The chain has TRBV6-1 and TRBJ2-7; D gene ambiguous. The clonotype comes from a man in his forties or fifties in good health, CMV-negative, and a related stem cell transplant donor. Sequenced sample: PBMCs. The chain's CDR3 is CASSERYEQYF. CDR3 DNA sequence: TGTGCCAGCAGTGAGCGCTACGAGCAGTACTTC.